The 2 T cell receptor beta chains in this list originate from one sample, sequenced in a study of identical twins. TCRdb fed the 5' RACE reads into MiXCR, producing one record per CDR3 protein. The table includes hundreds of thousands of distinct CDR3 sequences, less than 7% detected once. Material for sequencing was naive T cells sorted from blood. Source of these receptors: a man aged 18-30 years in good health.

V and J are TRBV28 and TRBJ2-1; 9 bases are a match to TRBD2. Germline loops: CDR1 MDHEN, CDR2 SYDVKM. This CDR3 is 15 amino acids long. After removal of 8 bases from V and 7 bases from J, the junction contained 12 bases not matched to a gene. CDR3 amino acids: CASALAGITGNEQFF. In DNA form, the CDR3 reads TGTGCCAGCGCCCTAGCGGGAATCACCGGGAATGAGCAGTTCTTC.

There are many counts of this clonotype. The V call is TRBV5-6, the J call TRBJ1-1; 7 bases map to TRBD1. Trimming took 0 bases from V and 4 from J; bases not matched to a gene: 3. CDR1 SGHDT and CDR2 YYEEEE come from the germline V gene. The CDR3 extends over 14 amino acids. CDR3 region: CASSLVWDSTEAFF. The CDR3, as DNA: TGTGCCAGCAGCTTGGTCTGGGACAGCACTGAAGCTTTCTTT.